Given below is one T cell receptor (beta chain) in context. The data belong to a study of blood T cell repertoires in COVID-19. As for the study in general: The origin of the acute and convalescent COVID-19 samples was the United States, Italy and Spain.

Germline V CDR1 and CDR2: SNHLY, FYNNEI. J gave up 2 bases and V 4 bases, and 1 base lay outside the gene matches. The CDR3 is 13 residues long. Using immunoSEQ multiplex PCR, the repertoire was profiled, and TCRdb retains in-frame clones only, with some absent. In the table there are approximately 300,000 clones, 85% of which are singletons. The sequence was collected from a woman aged 25 to 45 who had been exposed to COVID-19. The specimen sequenced was PBMCs or T cells enriched from blood (not recorded which). The chain combines TRBV2 with TRBJ2-5, with 7 nucleotides matching TRBD1. As DNA, the CDR3 is TGTGCCAGCAGTGGGGACAGACAAGAGACCCAGTACTTC. Amino acids: CASSGDRQETQYF.